This T cell receptor beta chain was found in a study of beta chain features in type 1 diabetes. What was sequenced were expressed TCRB transcripts, since all of the isolated RNA had been reverse transcribed. Produced via immunoSEQ multiplex PCR; TCRdb's table is partial and in-frame only. This repertoire shows around 300,000 clones, approximately 14% found once; its top ten account for roughly 7%. Germline V gene data show CDR1 as SGHTA and CDR2 as FQGNSA. V lost 4 bases to trimming and J lost 6 bases, with 10 bases between them. CDR3 length equals 13 residues. The specimen sequenced was central memory CD4+ T cells from blood. V is TRBV7-2 and J is TRBJ1-5, with D uncertain. The clonotype originates from a man aged 25 to 45 in good health. CDR3 nucleotides: TGTGCCAGCAGCTCCGACCCCAGTCAGCCCCAGCATTTT. Translating it yields CASSSDPSQPQHF.